This T cell receptor (beta chain) is drawn from a study of blood T cells in healthy people across ages. This clonotype has ten or more counts. Its antigen is currently unknown. This sequence may be a read error, since a much larger clone differs from it by one base. A sample-barcoded 5' primer and a J-beta primer mix were used in a second PCR of roughly 7 to 11 cycles. One entry per CDR3 protein, called by TCRdb with MiXCR from the 5' RACE reads. Of 590,000 or so distinct CDR3 sequences in the sample, 25% to 30% were seen once. Whole-study findings and limits: Significant beta diversity loss was already apparent by age roughly 40, declining roughly linearly. One million T cells yielded diversity estimates that were considered underestimates.

CDR1 is KGHDR, CDR2 SFDVKD, per germline. The CDR3 contains 16 residues. Unmatched junction bases numbered 10, after V lost 3 bases and J lost 7 bases. This clonotype was sampled from a woman older than 75 in good health. The chain carries TRBV24-1 and TRBJ2-7, with 11 nucleotides matching TRBD2. Sequenced input: blood. This CDR3 reads CATSDAGTSGGYEQYF. For the CDR3, the DNA is TGTGCCACCAGTGATGCCGGGACTAGCGGCGGTTATGAGCAGTACTTC.